The 10 T cell receptor beta chains listed next were all sequenced from one sample in a study of shared clonotypes between healthy human individuals. Repertoires were generated with immunoSEQ multiplex PCR, while TCRdb's copy carries only in-frame clones and drops some. The table shows approximately 620,000 clones, with 95% to 98% occurring only once. Sequencing was done on a sample of naive CD4+ T cells sorted from blood. As to subset: CD45RA+ positively selected. The source is a woman between 25 and 40 years old in good health.

The rearrangement links TRBV27 to TRBJ2-2; perhaps TRBD1 as D (6 bases). Trimming took off 5 bases at V and 6 bases at J, with 16 bases between the two ends. From germline, CDR1 is MNHEY and CDR2 SMNVEV (reference sequence). The CDR3 loop spans 15 amino acids. CDR3 DNA: TGTGCCAGCAGTCCGCAGGGGATTATAGCCGGGGAGCTGTTTTTT. Its protein product is CASSPQGIIAGELFF.

The J gene is TRBJ2-7, the V gene TRBV7-8, with 7 bases identical to TRBD2. CDR1 SGHVS and CDR2 FQNEAQ come from the germline V gene. The CDR3 has 14 residues. V lost 5 bases to trimming and J lost 6 bases; unmatched junction nucleotides: 10. The CDR3: CASSLTSMDREQYF. In DNA form, the CDR3 reads TGTGCCAGCAGCCTGACTAGCATGGATCGCGAGCAGTACTTC.

J is TRBJ2-3 and V is TRBV15; 8 bases map to TRBD1. Looked up from germline, CDR1 is LNHNV and CDR2 is YYDKDF (reference sequence). The CDR3 contains 15 residues. V gave up 5 bases and J gave up 9 bases; unmatched junction bases: 13. In DNA, the CDR3 is TGTGCCACCAGCCCTGAAACAGGGGGGTTCTCGACGCAGTATTTT. Amino acid sequence: CATSPETGGFSTQYF.

The V gene is TRBV28, the J gene TRBJ2-7, with 10 bases fitting TRBD1. The CDR3 runs to 14 residues. J lost 1 base, V lost 7 bases, and 4 bases had no gene match. Germline CDR1 reads MDHEN; CDR2 reads SYDVKM. Written as DNA, the CDR3 is TGTGCCAGCAAGACAGGGGGCGCGTCCTACGAGCAGTACTTC. Its protein is CASKTGGASYEQYF.

V is TRBV29-1 and J is TRBJ2-1; D ambiguous. CDR3 length equals 10 residues. The V and J ends lost 6 bases and 9 bases respectively, with 9 bases between them. CDR1 SQVTM and CDR2 ANQGSEA come from the germline V gene. The CDR3 region has the DNA TGCAGCGTCGGAGTTCGTGAGCAGTTCTTC. Its translation is CSVGVREQFF.

The chain has TRBV4-1 and TRBJ2-7; tentative D call: TRBD2 (6 bases). Per the germline V gene, CDR1 is MGHRA and CDR2 is YSYEKL. V shed 2 bases and J shed 1 base, with 12 bases lying between them. This CDR3 spans 15 amino acids. The CDR3 is CASSQFSSASYEQYF. DNA of the CDR3: TGCGCCAGCAGCCAATTCTCTAGCGCGTCCTACGAGCAGTACTTC.

The rearrangement uses TRBV5-1 and TRBJ2-5; D may be TRBD2 (5 bases). This CDR3 has 15 amino acids. Trimming took 4 bases from V and 1 from J, leaving 14 bases between them. Germline V gene lookup returns CDR1 SGHRS and CDR2 YFSETQ. This chain's CDR3 is CASSRVPGGQETQYF. DNA of the CDR3: TGCGCCAGCAGCAGGGTGCCCGGAGGCCAAGAGACCCAGTACTTC. The full variable domain, its missing parts supplied by reference TRBV5-1 and TRBJ2-5, is KAGVTQTPRYLIKTRGQQVTLSCSPISGHRSVSWYQQTPGQGLQFLFEYFSETQRNKGNFPGRFSGRQFSNSRSEMNVSTLELGDSALYLCASSRVPGGQETQYFGPGTRLLVL.

CDR3 loop: CASSSWTSGSLNEQFF. The CDR3 DNA reads as TGTGCCAGCAGTTCATGGACTAGCGGGAGTTTAAATGAGCAGTTCTTC. The chain employs TRBV28 and TRBJ2-1; 13 bases match TRBD2. The CDR3 runs to 16 residues. Trimming took 4 bases from V and 7 from J; bases not matched to a gene: 7. The V gene's germline CDR1 is MDHEN and CDR2 SYDVKM.

The rearrangement uses TRBV28 and TRBJ2-7, with a tentative D call TRBD1 (5 bases). The CDR3 loop spans 14 amino acids. Germline CDR1 and CDR2: MDHEN and SYDVKM. Trimming cost V 3 bases and J 2 bases, with 11 bases left between them. CDR3 DNA: TGTGCCAGCAGTTTGACAGATATTACCTACGAGCAGTACTTC. Amino acids: CASSLTDITYEQYF.

The V call is TRBV14, the J call TRBJ2-2; D is undetermined. The CDR3 loop spans 13 amino acids. With 3 bases removed from V and 4 bases from J, the gap between germline ends came to 6 bases. Germline V gene lookup returns CDR1 SGHDN and CDR2 FVKESK. CDR3 sequence: CASSHQRTGELFF. CDR3 nucleotides: TGTGCCAGCAGCCATCAACGCACCGGGGAGCTGTTTTTT.